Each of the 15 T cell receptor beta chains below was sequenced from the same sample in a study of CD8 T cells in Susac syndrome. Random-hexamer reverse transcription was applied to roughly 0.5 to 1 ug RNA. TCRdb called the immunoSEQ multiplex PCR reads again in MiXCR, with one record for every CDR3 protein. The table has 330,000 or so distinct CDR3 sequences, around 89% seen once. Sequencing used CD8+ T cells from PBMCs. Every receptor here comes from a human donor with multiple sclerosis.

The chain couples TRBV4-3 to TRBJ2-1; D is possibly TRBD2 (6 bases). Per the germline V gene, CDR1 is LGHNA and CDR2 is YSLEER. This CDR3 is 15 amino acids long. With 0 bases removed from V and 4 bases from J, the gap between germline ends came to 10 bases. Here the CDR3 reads CASSQDGGKYNEQFF. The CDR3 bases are TGCGCCAGCAGCCAAGACGGCGGGAAGTACAATGAGCAGTTCTTC.

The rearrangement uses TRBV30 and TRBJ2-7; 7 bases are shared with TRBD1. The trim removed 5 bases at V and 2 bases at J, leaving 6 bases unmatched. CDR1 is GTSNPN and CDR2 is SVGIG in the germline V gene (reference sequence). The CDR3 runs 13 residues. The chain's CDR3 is CAWAGTVAYEQYF. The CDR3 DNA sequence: TGTGCCTGGGCCGGGACAGTCGCCTACGAGCAGTACTTC.

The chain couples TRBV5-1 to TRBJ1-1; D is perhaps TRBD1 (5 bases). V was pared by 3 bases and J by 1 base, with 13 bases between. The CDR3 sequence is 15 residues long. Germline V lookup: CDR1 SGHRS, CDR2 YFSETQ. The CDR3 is CASSSYPTANTEAFF. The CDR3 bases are TGCGCCAGCAGCTCCTACCCGACAGCGAACACTGAAGCTTTCTTT.

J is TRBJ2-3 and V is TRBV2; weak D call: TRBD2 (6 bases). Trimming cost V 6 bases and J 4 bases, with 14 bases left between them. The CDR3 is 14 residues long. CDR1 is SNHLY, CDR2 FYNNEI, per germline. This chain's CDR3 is CASSPYAGSDTQYF. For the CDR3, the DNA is TGTGCCAGCAGCCCCTACGCGGGATCAGATACGCAGTATTTT.

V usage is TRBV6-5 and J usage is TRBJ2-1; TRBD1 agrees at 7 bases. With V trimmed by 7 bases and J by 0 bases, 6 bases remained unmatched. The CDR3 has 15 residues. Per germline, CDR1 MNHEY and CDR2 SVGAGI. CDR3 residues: CASTTGVGSYNEQFF. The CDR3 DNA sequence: TGTGCCAGCACTACAGGGGTGGGCTCCTACAATGAGCAGTTCTTC.

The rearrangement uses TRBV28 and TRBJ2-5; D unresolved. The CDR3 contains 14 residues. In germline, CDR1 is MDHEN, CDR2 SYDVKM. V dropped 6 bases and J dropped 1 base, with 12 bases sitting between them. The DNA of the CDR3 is TGTGCCAGCAGGCGACCTGGGGTCCAAGAGACCCAGTACTTC. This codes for CASRRPGVQETQYF.

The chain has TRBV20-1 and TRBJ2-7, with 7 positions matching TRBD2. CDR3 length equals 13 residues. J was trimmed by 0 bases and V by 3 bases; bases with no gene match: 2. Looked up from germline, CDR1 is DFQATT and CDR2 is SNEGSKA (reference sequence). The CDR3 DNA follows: TGCAGTGCTAGCGGGAGGCCCTCCTACGAGCAGTACTTC. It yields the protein CSASGRPSYEQYF.

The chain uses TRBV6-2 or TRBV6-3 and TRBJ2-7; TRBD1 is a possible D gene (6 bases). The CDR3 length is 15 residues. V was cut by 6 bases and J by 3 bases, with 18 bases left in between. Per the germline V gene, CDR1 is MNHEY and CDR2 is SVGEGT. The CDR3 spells CASSRGETGIYEQYF. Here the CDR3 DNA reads TGTGCCAGCAGCCGGGGAGAAACAGGGATCTACGAGCAGTACTTC.

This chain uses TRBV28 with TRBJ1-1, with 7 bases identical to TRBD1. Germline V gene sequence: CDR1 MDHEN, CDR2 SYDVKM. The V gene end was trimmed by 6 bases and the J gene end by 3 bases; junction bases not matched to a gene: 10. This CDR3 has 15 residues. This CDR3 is CASRLMGQSYTEAFF. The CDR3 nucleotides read TGTGCCAGCAGACTTATGGGACAGTCCTACACTGAAGCTTTCTTT. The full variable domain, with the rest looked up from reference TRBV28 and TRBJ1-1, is DVKVTQSSRYLVKRTGEKVFLECVQDMDHENMFWYRQDPGLGLRLIYFSYDVKMKEKGDIPEGYSVSREKKERFSLILESASTNQTSMYLCASRLMGQSYTEAFFGQGTRLTVV.

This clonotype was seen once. Written as DNA, the CDR3 is TGCGCCAGCAGCCAAGAAATACAGAAGAGCACTGAAGCTTTCTTT. Its translation: CASSQEIQKSTEAFF. The genes are TRBV4-3 and TRBJ1-1; D uncertain. Trimming left V 0 bases short and J 4 bases short, with 12 bases between. The CDR3 covers 15 residues. Looked up from germline, CDR1 is LGHNA and CDR2 is YSLEER.

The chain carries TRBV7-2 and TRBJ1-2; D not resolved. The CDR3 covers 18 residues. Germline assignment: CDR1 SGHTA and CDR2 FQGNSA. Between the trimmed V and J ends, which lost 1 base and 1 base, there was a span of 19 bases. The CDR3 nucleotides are TGTGCCAGCAGCTTAGGCGCAGGTCTCTCTGCGGTTAACTATGGCTACACCTTC. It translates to CASSLGAGLSAVNYGYTF.

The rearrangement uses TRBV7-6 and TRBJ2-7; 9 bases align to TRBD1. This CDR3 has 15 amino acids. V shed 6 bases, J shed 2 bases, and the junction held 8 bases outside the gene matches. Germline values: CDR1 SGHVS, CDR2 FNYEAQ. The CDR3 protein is CASSPGQGLTYEQYF. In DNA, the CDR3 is TGTGCCAGCAGTCCGGGACAGGGTCTTACCTACGAGCAGTACTTC.

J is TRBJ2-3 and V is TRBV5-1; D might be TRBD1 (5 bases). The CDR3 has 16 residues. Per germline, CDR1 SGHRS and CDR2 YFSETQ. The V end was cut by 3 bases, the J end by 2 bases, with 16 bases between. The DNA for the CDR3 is TGCGCCAGCAGCTCAGGGTCCGTGTCAATCACAGATACGCAGTATTTT. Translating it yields CASSSGSVSITDTQYF.

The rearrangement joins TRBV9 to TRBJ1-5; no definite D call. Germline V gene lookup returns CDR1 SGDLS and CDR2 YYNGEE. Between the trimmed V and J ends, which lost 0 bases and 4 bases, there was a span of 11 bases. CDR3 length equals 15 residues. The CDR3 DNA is TGTGCCAGCAGCGTAGGTGGTTTCGCAAATCAGCCCCAGCATTTT. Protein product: CASSVGGFANQPQHF. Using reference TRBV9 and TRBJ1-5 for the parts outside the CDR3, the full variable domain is DSGVTQTPKHLITATGQRVTLRCSPRSGDLSVYWYQQSLDQGLQFLIQYYNGEERAKGNILERFSAQQFPDLHSELNLSSLELGDSALYFCASSVGGFANQPQHFGDGTRLSIL.

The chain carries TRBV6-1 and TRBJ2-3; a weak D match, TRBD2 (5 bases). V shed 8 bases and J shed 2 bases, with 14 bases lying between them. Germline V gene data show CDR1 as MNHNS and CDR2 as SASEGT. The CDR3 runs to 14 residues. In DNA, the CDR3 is TGTGCCAGCGAGATGGGAGCCTTCACAGATACGCAGTATTTT. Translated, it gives CASEMGAFTDTQYF.